These 22 T cell receptor beta chains were sequenced from one sample in a study of blood T cell repertoires in COVID-19. Method: immunoSEQ multiplex PCR; TCRdb's copy keeps in-frame clones and lacks some. In the table there are 250,000 or so clones, about 89% of which are singletons. The sequenced sample consisted of peripheral blood. All receptors derive from a woman aged 40 to 50 who had recovered from COVID-19.

The DNA for the CDR3 is TGTGCCAGCGCCAGAAGACAGGGGGCGAGGACAGATACGCAGTATTTT. Translated: CASARRQGARTDTQYF. V usage is TRBV13 and J usage is TRBJ2-3, with 10 bases identical to TRBD1. This CDR3 has 16 residues. Germline CDR1 PRHDT, CDR2 FYEKMQ (reference sequence). The V gene end was trimmed by 8 bases and the J gene end by 3 bases; junction bases not matched to a gene: 11.

The chain employs TRBV19 and TRBJ2-7; 10 bases are shared with TRBD1. The germline CDR1 and CDR2 sequences are LNHDA and SQIVND (reference sequence). V lost 5 bases to trimming and J lost 5 bases; unmatched junction nucleotides: 9. There are 15 residues in the CDR3. DNA for the CDR3: TGTGCCAGTAGTCCACGGACAGGGGGGGGGAACGAGCAGTACTTC. Translation: CASSPRTGGGNEQYF.

The V and J genes are TRBV10-3 and TRBJ2-7; 7 bases are shared with TRBD1. Trimming removed 2 bases from V and 1 base from J; junction bases left unmatched: 2. Germline V gene data show CDR1 as ENHRY and CDR2 as SYGVKD. The CDR3 has 14 residues. CDR3 sequence: CAISEGTDSYEQYF. The CDR3 coding sequence is TGTGCCATCAGTGAGGGGACAGATTCCTACGAGCAGTACTTC.

The gene calls are TRBV28 and TRBJ2-5; 8 bases fit TRBD2. In germline, CDR1 is MDHEN, CDR2 SYDVKM. The CDR3 has 13 amino acids. J was trimmed by 3 bases and V by 5 bases; bases with no gene match: 2. CDR3 nucleotides: TGTGCCAGCAGTGGAGCGGGAGAAGAGACCCAGTACTTC. Amino acid sequence: CASSGAGEETQYF. Full variable domain (rest looked up from reference TRBV28 and TRBJ2-5): DVKVTQSSRYLVKRTGEKVFLECVQDMDHENMFWYRQDPGLGLRLIYFSYDVKMKEKGDIPEGYSVSREKKERFSLILESASTNQTSMYLCASSGAGEETQYFGPGTRLLVL.

The chain is built from TRBV7-3 and TRBJ2-5, with TRBD2 matching 7 bases. This CDR3 has 17 residues. Germline V gives CDR1 SGHTA, CDR2 FQGTGA. Trimming removed 5 bases from V and 7 bases from J; junction bases left unmatched: 19. The chain's CDR3 is CASSPEGGTGEKGTQYF. CDR3 nucleotides: TGTGCCAGCAGCCCCGAGGGAGGGACCGGTGAAAAGGGGACCCAGTACTTC.

This clone occurred once. This chain uses TRBV7-3 with TRBJ2-3, with a tentative D call TRBD2 (5 bases). Looked up from germline, CDR1 is SGHTA and CDR2 is FQGTGA. There are 15 residues in the CDR3. Deletions cut 7 bases from V and 1 base from J, with 15 bases between. The CDR3 DNA reads as TGTGCCAGCACCCTCCGGGATACGGGCACAGATACGCAGTATTTT. It encodes CASTLRDTGTDTQYF.

The genes are TRBV7-3 and TRBJ1-6; 10 nucleotides agree with TRBD1. Germline V gives CDR1 SGHTA, CDR2 FQGTGA. The CDR3 totals 13 residues. The ends lost 8 bases at V and 9 bases at J; junction bases unmatched: 4. CDR3 nucleotide sequence: TGTGCCAGCGGGACAGGGGCGGGTTCACCCCTCCACTTT. It codes for CASGTGAGSPLHF.

The J gene is TRBJ1-1, the V gene TRBV5-1; D unclear. Trimming left V 4 bases short and J 1 base short, with 11 bases between. The CDR3 extends over 14 amino acids. In germline, CDR1 is SGHRS, CDR2 YFSETQ. CDR3 sequence (DNA): TGCGCCAGCAGCCGCGACTCGGCGAACACTGAAGCTTTCTTT. It yields the protein CASSRDSANTEAFF.

The V and J genes are TRBV7-3 and TRBJ2-3, with 8 nucleotides matching TRBD2. This CDR3 is 15 amino acids long. Trimming cost V 5 bases and J 1 base; bases outside gene matches: 5. Germline V gene lookup returns CDR1 SGHTA and CDR2 FQGTGA. The CDR3 bases are TGTGCCAGCAGCCCGGGAGGGCCTGGCACAGATACGCAGTATTTT. Residues: CASSPGGPGTDTQYF.

The gene calls are TRBV15 and TRBJ2-1, with 11 bases that match TRBD2. The germline CDR1 and CDR2 sequences are LNHNV and YYDKDF (reference sequence). With 4 bases clipped from V and 2 bases from J, the junction kept 7 bases outside the gene matches. CDR3 length equals 17 residues. CDR3 sequence reads: CATSTPIAGGAYNEQFF. The CDR3 bases are TGTGCCACCAGCACACCCATAGCGGGAGGGGCCTACAATGAGCAGTTCTTC.

The chain links TRBV19 to TRBJ2-1; 9 positions match TRBD1. CDR3 length: 13 residues. The ends lost 8 bases at V and 2 bases at J; junction bases unmatched: 1. Germline CDR1 LNHDA, CDR2 SQIVND (reference sequence). DNA of the CDR3: TGTGCCAGTGACAGGGGGGCCTACAATGAGCAGTTCTTC. This translates into CASDRGAYNEQFF.

The chain links TRBV5-1 to TRBJ2-1, with D maybe TRBD1 (6 bases). Per the germline V gene, CDR1 is SGHRS and CDR2 is YFSETQ. This CDR3 spans 15 amino acids. V was clipped by 0 bases and J by 3 bases, with 10 bases between them. The CDR3 here is CASSLAGVLYNEQFF. DNA of the CDR3: TGCGCCAGCAGCTTGGCAGGGGTCCTCTACAATGAGCAGTTCTTC.

V and J are TRBV5-8 and TRBJ1-4; D gene unclear. The CDR3 extends over 14 amino acids. Germline CDR1 is SGHTS and CDR2 is YDEGEE. V gave up 6 bases and J gave up 0 bases, with 9 bases separating them. CDR3 DNA: TGTGCCAGCAACGGAGGTACAACTAATGAAAAACTGTTTTTT. It specifies CASNGGTTNEKLFF.

This sequence joins TRBV4-1 and TRBJ2-5, with D possibly matching TRBD1 (5 bases). V gave up 2 bases and J gave up 5 bases, with 9 bases separating them. Germline loops: CDR1 MGHRA, CDR2 YSYEKL. This CDR3 has 13 residues. CDR3: CASSQPGAETQYF. The CDR3 DNA is TGCGCCAGCAGCCAACCTGGGGCCGAGACCCAGTACTTC.

The chain links TRBV29-1 to TRBJ2-7; D might be TRBD1 (6 bases). Trimming cost V 4 bases and J 7 bases, with 17 bases left between them. The CDR3 runs 13 residues. Germline values: CDR1 SQVTM, CDR2 ANQGSEA. CDR3 DNA: TGCAGCGTTGCGGCACAGGGTTTAGGGGAGCAGTACTTC. It codes for CSVAAQGLGEQYF.

The J gene is TRBJ1-3, the V gene TRBV9; D is perhaps TRBD1 (6 bases). The germline V gene encodes CDR1 SGDLS and CDR2 YYNGEE. The CDR3 covers 17 residues. Trimming cost V 3 bases and J 0 bases, with 16 bases left between them. CDR3 sequence (DNA): TGTGCCAGCAGCGCCGCCCTGGGACAAATCTCTGGAAACACCATATATTTT. Translation: CASSAALGQISGNTIYF.

The chain has TRBV19 and TRBJ1-2, with a possible D match to TRBD1 (5 bases). V dropped 7 bases and J dropped 8 bases, with 23 bases sitting between them. CDR3 length equals 15 residues. Looked up from germline, CDR1 is LNHDA and CDR2 is SQIVND (reference sequence). CDR3 bases: TGTGCCAGTACTAGTGCGGGGCCGATCTATGGCGGCTACACCTTC. Translating it yields CASTSAGPIYGGYTF. The whole variable domain, filled in from reference TRBV19 and TRBJ1-2, reads DGGITQSPKYLFRKEGQNVTLSCEQNLNHDAMYWYRQDPGQGLRLIYYSQIVNDFQKGDIAEGYSVSREKKESFPLTVTSAQKNPTAFYLCASTSAGPIYGGYTFGSGTRLTVV.

The gene calls are TRBV5-6 and TRBJ2-2; no definite D call. Germline V lookup: CDR1 SGHDT, CDR2 YYEEEE. The germline V and J ends were trimmed by 4 bases and 5 bases, with 15 bases remaining between them. The CDR3 runs to 15 residues. The CDR3 bases are TGTGCCAGCAGCCTGGTCGCCTCCGGGACCGGGGAGCTGTTTTTT. The encoded protein is CASSLVASGTGELFF.

This chain connects TRBV30 to TRBJ1-2, with 8 positions matching TRBD1. The CDR3 is made up of 14 amino acids. Looked up from germline, CDR1 is GTSNPN and CDR2 is SVGIG (reference sequence). J was trimmed by 2 bases and V by 1 base; bases with no gene match: 3. This CDR3 reads CAWSADRANYGYTF. In nucleotides, the CDR3 is TGTGCCTGGAGTGCGGACAGGGCAAACTATGGCTACACCTTC.

The CDR3 protein is CAWSVRWGANTEAFF. The CDR3 DNA follows: TGTGCCTGGAGTGTACGGTGGGGCGCCAACACTGAAGCTTTCTTT. The chain joins TRBV30 to TRBJ1-1; D is perhaps TRBD1 (5 bases). Per the germline V gene, CDR1 is GTSNPN and CDR2 is SVGIG (reference sequence). With 0 bases removed from V and 2 bases from J, the gap between germline ends came to 13 bases. The CDR3 spans 15 residues.

This chain links TRBV5-1 with TRBJ2-7; TRBD2 agrees at 14 bases. The germline V gene encodes CDR1 SGHRS and CDR2 YFSETQ. Trimming removed 4 bases from V and 5 bases from J; junction bases left unmatched: 11. This CDR3 has 17 amino acids. CDR3 amino acids: CASSPGTSGRSKDEQYF. The CDR3 DNA reads as TGCGCCAGCAGCCCGGGGACTAGCGGGAGATCAAAGGACGAGCAGTACTTC.

This chain connects TRBV7-2 to TRBJ2-7, with 9 nucleotides matching TRBD2. The V gene's germline CDR1 is SGHTA and CDR2 FQGNSA. The CDR3 is 16 residues long. V was pared by 1 base and J by 1 base, with 5 bases of the junction left unmatched. CDR3 loop: CASSLGLAGGSYEQYF. The DNA for the CDR3 is TGTGCCAGCAGCTTAGGACTGGCGGGAGGGTCCTACGAGCAGTACTTC.